The text below deals with one T cell receptor beta chain. Antigen unknown. This sample stems from a study of cytomegalovirus exposure and HLA in healthy donors. Germline V gene data show CDR1 as SGHKS and CDR2 as YYEKEE (reference sequence). The CDR3 runs 15 residues. V trimming: 0 bases; J trimming: 4 bases; junction bases outside the gene matches: 6. PCR employed 60 Vbeta and 13 Jbeta primers. Measured with immunoSEQ multiplex PCR; TCRdb has only the in-frame clones, and not every one. The table has more than 110,000 clones, approximately 80% seen once; the top ten hold roughly 4.7%. Whole-study findings and limits: Most TCR beta V segments were productive about 87% or about 30% of the time in an earlier analysis.

V is TRBV5-5 and J is TRBJ2-7, with 8 bases that match TRBD2. The origin of this receptor is a male donor in good health and CMV-seronegative. The sequenced sample consisted of PBMCs. The DNA of the CDR3 is TGTGCCAGCAGCTTGGCCGGGGGGGTGGTATACGAGCAGTACTTC. As protein: CASSLAGGVVYEQYF.